This TCR beta chain was sequenced in a study of a mutant IDH1 vaccine in newly diagnosed glioma. As for the study in general: Patients underwent eight vaccinations, which took place in weeks 1, 3, 5, 7, 11, 15, 19 and 23. The study, taken as a whole, reports: Researchers report vaccine-induced immune responses in more than 90% of patients.

Documented time point: week 23, last vaccination. A single vaccine dose contained 300 ug of mutant IDH1 20-mer peptide, and topical imiquimod was used with it. New WHO grade 3 or 4 astrocytomas that were IDH1-mutant and ATRX-lost had been found in donors. Produced via immunoSEQ multiplex PCR; TCRdb's table is partial and in-frame only. The sample records approximately 62,000 clones, more than 75% being singletons. Germline CDR1 reads GTSNPN; CDR2 reads SVGIG (reference sequence). The ends were cut back, 3 bases at V and 9 bases at J, with 9 bases in the middle. The CDR3 length is 12 residues. About this clone itself: Its specificity is unknown.

The input for sequencing was PBMCs, taken from a glioma patient whose treatment included an IDH1 peptide vaccine. The chain is built from TRBV30 and TRBJ1-6, with D uncertain. The TCR originated in a man aged 30-40 years with glioma. The DNA for the CDR3 is TGTGCCTGGAGGTCCAGCGGTTCACCCCTCCACTTT. Residues: CAWRSSGSPLHF.